This T cell receptor beta chain was sequenced for a study of radiotherapy plus CTLA-4 blockade in lung cancer. Clones were sequenced by immunoSEQ multiplex PCR, and TCRdb holds only the in-frame ones, with some missing. The sample lists 90,000 to 100,000 clones, 80% to 90% occurring once. The CDR3 spans 15 residues. After removal of 4 bases from V and 1 base from J, the junction contained 6 bases not matched to a gene. From germline, CDR1 is SGHRS and CDR2 YFSETQ. The receptor was derived from a human donor with non-small cell lung cancer that progressed on radiotherapy plus ipilimumab. The sequenced sample was peripheral blood, obtained from a patient treated with radiotherapy plus ipilimumab. The chain links TRBV5-1 to TRBJ2-3; 7 bases are a match to TRBD2. The CDR3 nucleotides are TGCGCCAGCAGCAAACGGGAGGAGGGCACAGATACGCAGTATTTT. Translation: CASSKREEGTDTQYF.